What follows are 2 T cell receptor beta chains derived from one specimen sequenced in a study of T-cell memory formation after mild COVID-19. TCRdb itself ran the 5' RACE reads through MiXCR, one entry per CDR3 protein. Altogether approximately 180,000 distinct CDR3 sequences are present, roughly 16% being singletons, with the ten largest covering just over 2%. The sequenced material came from PBMCs or a T cell subset sorted from them (not recorded which). Source of these receptors: an adult woman who had mild COVID-19 (a few samples of this study predate the infection). Cell type and time point are not known.

This clonotype was observed a few times. The chain carries TRBV5-1 and TRBJ1-3, with no clear D. The CDR3 covers 13 residues. The V and J ends lost 5 bases and 2 bases respectively, with 8 bases between them. Per germline, CDR1 SGHRS and CDR2 YFSETQ. CDR3 loop: CASRPLAGNTIYF. The DNA of the CDR3 is TGCGCCAGCAGACCCCTGGCTGGAAACACCATATATTTT.

In its sample, this clonotype was seen many times. The genes are TRBV20-1 and TRBJ2-1, with 7 bases identical to TRBD2. This CDR3 has 18 amino acids. With V trimmed by 4 bases and J by 1 base, 16 bases remained unmatched. CDR1 and CDR2 (germline): DFQATT, SNEGSKA (reference sequence). The CDR3, as DNA: TGCAGTGCTAAGGGGATCGGGATGGCGGGAGTTTCCTACAATGAGCAGTTCTTC. This translates into CSAKGIGMAGVSYNEQFF.